The present entry profiles one T cell receptor beta chain with its context. Its specificity is unknown. This specimen belongs to a study of cytomegalovirus exposure and HLA in healthy donors. Germline values: CDR1 MGHRA, CDR2 YSYEKL. This CDR3 has 14 residues. Unmatched junction bases numbered 9, after V lost 5 bases and J lost 6 bases. Primers for the PCR totalled 60 Vbeta and 13 Jbeta. Clones were read by immunoSEQ multiplex PCR, and TCRdb kept only the in-frame ones, dropping some. The table has 50,000 or so clones, 65% to 85% seen once. Overall study findings and caveats: Sequence variants that were highly shared formed a cluster that was likely a sequencing artifact.

There were likely unrecorded immune exposures, though donors were nominally healthy when sampled. The V gene is TRBV4-1, the J gene TRBJ1-1; 7 positions agree with TRBD1. The sequence derives from a boy aged 5 to 17 in good health and CMV-seropositive. The sample taken for sequencing was PBMCs. The CDR3 bases are TGCGCCAGCAGCAAGGAAGGGGGCTTCGCTGAAGCTTTCTTT. It translates to CASSKEGGFAEAFF.